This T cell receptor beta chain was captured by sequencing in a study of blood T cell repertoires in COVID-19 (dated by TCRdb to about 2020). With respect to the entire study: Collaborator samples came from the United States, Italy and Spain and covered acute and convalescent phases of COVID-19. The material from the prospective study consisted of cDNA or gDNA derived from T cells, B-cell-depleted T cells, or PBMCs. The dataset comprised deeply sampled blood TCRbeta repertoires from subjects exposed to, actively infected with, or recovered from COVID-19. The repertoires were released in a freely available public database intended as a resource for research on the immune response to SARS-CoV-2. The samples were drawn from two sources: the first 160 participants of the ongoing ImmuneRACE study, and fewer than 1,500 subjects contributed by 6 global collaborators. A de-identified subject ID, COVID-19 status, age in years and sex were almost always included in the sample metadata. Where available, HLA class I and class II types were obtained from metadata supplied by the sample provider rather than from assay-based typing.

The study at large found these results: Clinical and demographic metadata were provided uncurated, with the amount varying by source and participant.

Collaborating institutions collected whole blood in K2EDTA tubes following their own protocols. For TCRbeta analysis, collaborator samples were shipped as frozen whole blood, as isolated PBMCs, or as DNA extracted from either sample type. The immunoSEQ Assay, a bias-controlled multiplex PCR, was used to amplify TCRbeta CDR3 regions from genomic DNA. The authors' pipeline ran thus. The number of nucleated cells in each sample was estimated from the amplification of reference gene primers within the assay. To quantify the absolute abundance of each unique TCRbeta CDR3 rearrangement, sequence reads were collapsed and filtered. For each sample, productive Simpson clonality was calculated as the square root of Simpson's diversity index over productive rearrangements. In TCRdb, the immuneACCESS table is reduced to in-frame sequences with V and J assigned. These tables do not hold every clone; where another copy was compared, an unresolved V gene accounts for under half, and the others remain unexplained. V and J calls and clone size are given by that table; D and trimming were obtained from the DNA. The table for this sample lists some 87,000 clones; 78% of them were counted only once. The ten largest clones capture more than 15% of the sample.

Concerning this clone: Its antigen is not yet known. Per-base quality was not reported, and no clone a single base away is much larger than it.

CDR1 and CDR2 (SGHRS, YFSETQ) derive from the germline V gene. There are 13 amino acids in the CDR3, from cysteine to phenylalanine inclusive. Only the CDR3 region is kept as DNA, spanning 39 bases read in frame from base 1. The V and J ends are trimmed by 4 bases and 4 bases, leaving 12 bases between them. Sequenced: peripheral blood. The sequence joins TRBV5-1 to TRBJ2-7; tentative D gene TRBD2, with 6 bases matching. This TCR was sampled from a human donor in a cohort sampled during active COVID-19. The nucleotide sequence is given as TGCGCCAGCAGCCCGGGACTTTCTTACGAGCAGTACTTC. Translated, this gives CASSPGLSYEQYF. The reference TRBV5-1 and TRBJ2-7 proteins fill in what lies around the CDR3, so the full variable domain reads KAGVTQTPRYLIKTRGQQVTLSCSPISGHRSVSWYQQTPGQGLQFLFEYFSETQRNKGNFPGRFSGRQFSNSRSEMNVSTLELGDSALYLCASSPGLSYEQYFGPGTRLTVT.